The 10 T cell receptor beta chains given below trace back to one sample, sequenced in a study of blood T cell repertoires in COVID-19. Sequencing used immunoSEQ multiplex PCR; TCRdb keeps in-frame clones, though not all of them. The sample holds some 240,000 clones, 89% seen once. The sample comprised peripheral blood. These receptors originate from a woman in her forties who had recovered from COVID-19.

The genes are TRBV14 and TRBJ2-1; 9 bases line up with TRBD2. The CDR3 is 17 amino acids. Germline trimming cut 3 bases from V and 7 bases from J; bases unmatched to any gene: 13. Looked up from germline, CDR1 is SGHDN and CDR2 is FVKESK. The CDR3 DNA follows: TGTGCCAGCAGCCACGCGCCCCCCGCGGGAGGGATGAATGAGCAGTTCTTC. Residues: CASSHAPPAGGMNEQFF.

The chain combines TRBV2 with TRBJ2-2; 8 bases match TRBD2. This CDR3 contains 15 residues. The V and J ends lost 2 bases and 7 bases, in that order; junction bases with no gene match: 6. The germline V gene encodes CDR1 SNHLY and CDR2 FYNNEI. DNA for the CDR3: TGTGCCAGCAGTGAAATAGCGGGGTCGGGCGGGGAGCTGTTTTTT. Translated: CASSEIAGSGGELFF.

The chain employs TRBV7-9 and TRBJ1-1, with 10 bases fitting TRBD1. With 5 bases clipped from V and 5 bases from J, the junction kept 8 bases outside the gene matches. Germline-derived CDR1 and CDR2 are SEHNR and FQNEAQ (reference sequence). CDR3 length equals 15 residues. CDR3 sequence: CASSGIGQGETEAFF. CDR3 bases: TGTGCCAGCAGCGGAATAGGACAGGGGGAAACTGAAGCTTTCTTT.

The V call is TRBV6-2 or TRBV6-3, the J call TRBJ2-1; 7 positions agree with TRBD2. The germline gives CDR1 MNHEY, CDR2 SVGEGT. The CDR3 spans 23 residues. The V and J ends lost 6 bases and 4 bases, in that order; junction bases with no gene match: 33. DNA for the CDR3: TGTGCCAGCAGCCTCGGAACCGCCTCTGGGCTAGCGGAGAAACCTTCCAGGTACAATGAGCAGTTCTTC. It codes for CASSLGTASGLAEKPSRYNEQFF.

This clone was seen more than once but under ten times. The chain carries TRBV5-6 and TRBJ1-1; D gene uncertain. V shed 1 base and J shed 0 bases, with 10 bases lying between them. CDR3 size: 15 residues. CDR1 is SGHDT and CDR2 is YYEEEE in the germline V gene. The CDR3 here is CASSLFSGLNTEAFF. CDR3 DNA sequence: TGTGCCAGCAGCTTGTTTTCAGGTCTGAACACTGAAGCTTTCTTT.

This clone has only a few counts. The CDR3 is CASTRTDATNEKLFF. The CDR3, as DNA: TGTGCCAGTACCAGGACAGATGCAACTAATGAAAAACTGTTTTTT. This chain joins TRBV19 and TRBJ1-4, with D possibly TRBD1 on 6 matching bases. The germline V and J ends were trimmed by 7 bases and 0 bases, with 12 bases remaining between them. There are 15 residues in the CDR3. Germline loops: CDR1 LNHDA, CDR2 SQIVND (reference sequence).

This clone was seen a single time. This chain links TRBV7-9 with TRBJ1-1; D might be TRBD1 (5 bases). Trimming took 3 bases from V and 5 from J, leaving 10 bases between them. CDR3 length equals 13 residues. Germline V gene data show CDR1 as SEHNR and CDR2 as FQNEAQ (reference sequence). CDR3 amino acids: CASSFPPGTEAFF. The CDR3 DNA sequence: TGTGCCAGCAGCTTCCCTCCAGGGACTGAAGCTTTCTTT. The whole variable domain, remainder taken from reference TRBV7-9 and TRBJ1-1, is DTGVSQNPRHKITKRGQNVTFRCDPISEHNRLYWYRQTLGQGPEFLTYFQNEAQLEKSRLLSDRFSAERPKGSFSTLEIQRTEQGDSAMYLCASSFPPGTEAFFGQGTRLTVV.

The genes are TRBV19 and TRBJ2-7; D is uncertain. In germline, CDR1 is LNHDA, CDR2 SQIVND (reference sequence). Between the trimmed V and J ends, which lost 5 bases and 7 bases, there was a span of 12 bases. The CDR3 contains 12 residues. The CDR3 DNA reads TGTGCCAGTAGTCCCCCGGGTGGAGAGCAGTACTTC. Translated: CASSPPGGEQYF.

The chain joins TRBV28 to TRBJ1-1; 7 bases map to TRBD1. Germline CDR1 MDHEN, CDR2 SYDVKM. The CDR3 consists of 14 residues. The V and J ends lost 1 base and 7 bases, in that order; junction bases with no gene match: 6. The CDR3 DNA follows: TGTGCCAGCAGTTTATCGGTAGGGGGCGTTGAAGCTTTCTTT. As protein: CASSLSVGGVEAFF. Full variable domain (missing parts from reference TRBV28 and TRBJ1-1): DVKVTQSSRYLVKRTGEKVFLECVQDMDHENMFWYRQDPGLGLRLIYFSYDVKMKEKGDIPEGYSVSREKKERFSLILESASTNQTSMYLCASSLSVGGVEAFFGQGTRLTVV.

This clone was seen just once. The rearrangement links TRBV6-5 to TRBJ1-4, with TRBD1 matching 7 bases. The CDR3 length is 15 residues. V lost 6 bases, J lost 5 bases, and 9 bases stayed unmatched. CDR1 and CDR2 from the germline V gene are MNHEY and SVGAGI. CDR3 loop: CASRVAGTVNEKLFF. CDR3 nucleotides: TGTGCCAGCAGAGTTGCCGGGACAGTAAATGAAAAACTGTTTTTT.